This TCR beta chain is drawn from a study of blood T cells in healthy people across ages. Findings and caveats of the study: Older individuals had lower TCR beta diversity per million T cells (the decline was roughly linear). Unsorted PBMC material precluded a definitive naive versus antigen-experienced comparison.

The CDR3 contains 14 residues. Trimming removed 4 bases at V and 4 bases at J, with 13 bases between. Germline V gene lookup returns CDR1 SGHVS and CDR2 FQNEAQ. Peripheral blood, about 9.4 milliliters per donor, was collected. It was with a sample-barcoded 5' primer and a J-beta primer mix that a second PCR of about 6 to 11 cycles was run. Each cDNA molecule was tagged by a template-switch adaptor that had 12 random nucleotides. TCRdb called the 5' RACE reads again in MiXCR, with one record for every CDR3 protein. The sample gives around 1.5 million distinct CDR3 sequences, almost 60% of which show up once; over 6.5% is in the top ten. Regarding this clonotype: The antigen is undetermined.

This TCR derives from a man between 18 and 29 years old in good health. This rearrangement joins TRBV7-8 to TRBJ2-5; no definite D call. The sample was blood. In DNA form, the CDR3 reads TGTGCCAGCAGCTCTTCTATGACGGGAGAGACCCAGTACTTC. It yields the protein CASSSSMTGETQYF.